This T cell receptor beta chain originates from a study of cytomegalovirus exposure and HLA in healthy donors. The study's findings and limits: In the roughly 110 validation repertoires, about 94% of cluster scores exceeded 0, per a later analysis. Using the classifier, cytomegalovirus status was reportedly diagnosed with high specificity and sensitivity.

This clone was seen once. Its target is not known. TCRdb keeps only in-frame clones here, not all; method: immunoSEQ multiplex PCR. The sample carries 230,000 or so clones, 85% to 90% recorded once. Material: PBMCs. The sequence was collected from a young woman in good health and CMV-seronegative.

The CDR3 protein is CASRLPGEAFF. CDR3 nucleotide sequence: TGTGCCAGCAGACTACCGGGTGAAGCTTTCTTT. The chain employs TRBV2 and TRBJ1-1; no clear D. The CDR3 is 11 residues long. V was shortened by 6 bases and J by 7 bases, with 9 bases between the two germline ends. Germline loops: CDR1 SNHLY, CDR2 FYNNEI.